One and the same sample provided the 3 T cell receptor beta chains below, sequenced in a study of technical replicates of blood from a few donors. Sequencing was performed with immunoSEQ multiplex PCR; in TCRdb, only in-frame clones are kept and a portion is missing. Of 91,000 or so clones in the sample, roughly 96% are singletons; the top ten hold 0.26%. Sample: T cells isolated from PBMCs. The receptors originated from a human donor in good health.

The chain joins TRBV25-1 to TRBJ1-1; 8 bases are a match to TRBD1. Trimming removed 7 bases from V and 5 bases from J; junction bases left unmatched: 15. CDR1 is MGHDK and CDR2 is SYGVNS in the germline V gene. This CDR3 comprises 16 residues. The CDR3: CASNRGDLGVWTEAFF. The CDR3 coding sequence is TGTGCCAGCAACAGGGGGGACCTGGGGGTATGGACTGAAGCTTTCTTT.

V gene TRBV7-3 combines with J gene TRBJ2-1, with D possibly matching TRBD2 (6 bases). V shed 1 base and J shed 2 bases, with 12 bases lying between them. This CDR3 comprises 16 residues. CDR1 and CDR2 from the germline V gene are SGHTA and FQGTGA. CDR3 loop: CASSLRGTPTYNEQFF. For the CDR3, the DNA is TGTGCCAGCAGCTTAAGAGGGACTCCGACCTACAATGAGCAGTTCTTC.

The J gene is TRBJ2-4, the V gene TRBV6-1; 9 bases are shared with TRBD1. With V trimmed by 6 bases and J by 7 bases, 10 bases remained unmatched. This CDR3 comprises 15 residues. The germline V gene has CDR1 MNHNS and CDR2 SASEGT. DNA of the CDR3: TGTGCCAGCAGAGACAACAGGGGGCCTAGGAACATTCAGTACTTC. This sequence encodes CASRDNRGPRNIQYF.